Sequencing of this T cell receptor (beta chain) was carried out in a study of control samples from healthy donors and cancer patients. Germline V gives CDR1 MNHEY, CDR2 SVGAGI. V dropped 0 bases and J dropped 5; count of bases not matched to a gene: 2. CDR3 size: 15 residues. This clone was seen a few times. Some clones are missing from TCRdb's copy, which holds only in-frame ones; the method was immunoSEQ multiplex PCR. Of 98,000 or so clones listed, roughly 82% were seen once; the top ten hold more than 1.5%. Material for sequencing was blood. This sequence was found in a man aged 60 to 75 in good health. The J gene is TRBJ2-4, the V gene TRBV6-5; 9 positions agree with TRBD1. CDR3 nucleotides: TGTGCCAGCAGTTACTCGACAGGGGGGGAAAACATTCAGTACTTC. Encoded protein: CASSYSTGGENIQYF.